Here is one TCR beta chain with its context. Its matching antigen is unknown. The record originates from a study of cytomegalovirus exposure and HLA in healthy donors. Amplification used 60 Vbeta primers and 13 Jbeta primers. The repertoire was sequenced with immunoSEQ multiplex PCR; TCRdb's copy has only in-frame clones and lacks some. The data hold about 91,000 clones, with 55% to 80% observed a single time. Study results and limitations: Versus the approximately 720-donor mean, an Asian-associated ancestry cluster reportedly showed fewer N-insertions in a later analysis. In a later analysis, 15,000 to 20,000 TCR beta sequences were associated with HLA alleles at 0.05 false discovery rate.

Germline V gives CDR1 MNHEY, CDR2 SVGAGI. The V gene lost 5 bases and the J gene lost 4 bases, with 13 bases spanning the gap. The length of the CDR3 is 14 residues. This chain joins TRBV6-5 and TRBJ2-3; D is undetermined. The sequenced material came from PBMCs. The origin of this receptor is a female donor in good health and CMV-seronegative. CDR3 in DNA: TGTGCCAGCAGTCCCCCTTCGGTCCCAGATACGCAGTATTTT. Protein product: CASSPPSVPDTQYF.